These T cell receptor beta chains were read from a single sample in a study of cytomegalovirus exposure and HLA in healthy donors. Profiled with immunoSEQ multiplex PCR; TCRdb holds only in-frame clones, not every one. The table lists about 88,000 clones, approximately 71% of them singletons, with approximately 16% in the top ten. The sample comprised PBMCs. Source of these receptors: a woman under 30 in good health and CMV-seropositive. The CDR3 runs from the conserved cysteine through the conserved F or W. The D gene is left open where the match is weak. Clone size is not always given. Where it is, it says once, few, many or a class for expanded clones.

v_gene: TRBV7-9
abundance: -
d_gene: TRBD1
j_gene: TRBJ2-3
CDR3nt: TGTGCCAGCAGCCAACGACAGGGGCTAAACACAGATACGCAGTATTTT
CDR3aa: CASSQRQGLNTDTQYF

v_gene: TRBV7-2
abundance: -
d_gene: -
j_gene: TRBJ1-1
CDR3nt: TGTGCCAGCAGTATAGGGGACACTGAAGCTTTCTTT
CDR3aa: CASSIGDTEAFF

v_gene: TRBV6-1
abundance: few
d_gene: TRBD2
j_gene: TRBJ2-1
CDR3nt: TGTGCCAGCAGTGAAAGCGGGGGGGCCTACAATGAGCAGTTCTTC
CDR3aa: CASSESGGAYNEQFF

v_gene: TRBV4-1
abundance: -
d_gene: -
j_gene: TRBJ1-4
CDR3nt: TGCGCCAGCAGCAAGAACCAGGGGAGTGAAAAACTGTTTTTT
CDR3aa: CASSKNQGSEKLFF

v_gene: TRBV4-2
abundance: few
d_gene: TRBD1
j_gene: TRBJ1-4
CDR3nt: TGTGCCAGCAGCCCCCGAGGCGGGACAGGGACAACTAATGAAAAACTGTTTTTT
CDR3aa: CASSPRGGTGTTNEKLFF

v_gene: TRBV6-1
abundance: -
d_gene: TRBD1
j_gene: TRBJ2-7
CDR3nt: TGTGCCAGCAGTGAAGCACCTCGACAGGGGAAGGAGCAGTACTTC
CDR3aa: CASSEAPRQGKEQYF

v_gene: TRBV28
abundance: -
d_gene: -
j_gene: TRBJ1-5
CDR3nt: TGTGCCAGCAGTTCGGGGGATCAGCCCCAGCATTTT
CDR3aa: CASSSGDQPQHF

v_gene: TRBV7-3
abundance: -
d_gene: -
j_gene: TRBJ2-3
CDR3nt: TGTGCCAGCAGCTTAAGAAGGTCGGGAGAGGGCAAAGATACGCAGTATTTT
CDR3aa: CASSLRRSGEGKDTQYF

v_gene: TRBV28
abundance: few
d_gene: TRBD1
j_gene: TRBJ2-5
CDR3nt: TGTGCCAGCAGTCCGCCGGGACAGGGCGGGGAGACCCAGTACTTC
CDR3aa: CASSPPGQGGETQYF

v_gene: TRBV5-4
abundance: -
d_gene: TRBD2
j_gene: TRBJ2-1
CDR3nt: TGTGCCAGCACCCCTACCCCGACTAGCGGGAATGAGCAGTTCTTC
CDR3aa: CASTPTPTSGNEQFF

v_gene: TRBV28
abundance: -
d_gene: -
j_gene: TRBJ2-7
CDR3nt: TGTGCCAGCAACGGGATAGACAACGAGCAGTACTTC
CDR3aa: CASNGIDNEQYF

v_gene: TRBV19
abundance: -
d_gene: -
j_gene: TRBJ1-2
CDR3nt: TGTGCCAGTAGTCCACAGAGCCCCTATGGCTACACCTTC
CDR3aa: CASSPQSPYGYTF

v_gene: TRBV7-9
abundance: -
d_gene: TRBD1
j_gene: TRBJ2-7
CDR3nt: TGTGCCAGCAGCCCAGAGACAGGGTTCCACGAGCAGTACTTC
CDR3aa: CASSPETGFHEQYF

v_gene: TRBV19
abundance: -
d_gene: -
j_gene: TRBJ2-5
CDR3nt: TGTGCCAGTAGTACCAACAGGGAAGAGACCCAGTACTTC
CDR3aa: CASSTNREETQYF

v_gene: TRBV6-4
abundance: -
d_gene: -
j_gene: TRBJ1-1
CDR3nt: TGTGCCAGCAGTGACTCGGGGGGTGCCACTGAAGCTTTCTTT
CDR3aa: CASSDSGGATEAFF

v_gene: TRBV9
abundance: few
d_gene: -
j_gene: TRBJ2-5
CDR3nt: TGTGCCAGCAGCTTTAGCGCCCAAGAGACCCAGTACTTC
CDR3aa: CASSFSAQETQYF

v_gene: TRBV6-5
abundance: few
d_gene: TRBD1
j_gene: TRBJ1-5
CDR3nt: TGTGCCAGCAGTCCGGGACAGGGCCGCCAGCCCCAGCATTTT
CDR3aa: CASSPGQGRQPQHF

v_gene: TRBV29-1
abundance: few
d_gene: -
j_gene: TRBJ2-3
CDR3nt: TGCAGCCTCTGTGTCCTAGGGCGGGGCACAGATACGCAGTATTTT
CDR3aa: CSLCVLGRGTDTQYF

v_gene: TRBV10-2
abundance: -
d_gene: TRBD2
j_gene: TRBJ2-1
CDR3nt: TGCGCCAGCAGTGAAAGGACTAGCTTGAGGGTGGGTGAGCAGTTCTTC
CDR3aa: CASSERTSLRVGEQFF

v_gene: TRBV10-3
abundance: -
d_gene: TRBD1
j_gene: TRBJ1-2
CDR3nt: TGTGCCATCAGATTACCCGGACAGGACTATGGCTACACCTTC
CDR3aa: CAIRLPGQDYGYTF